The 24 T cell receptor beta chains reported below all come from one sample, sequenced in a study of PD-1 blockade in classical Hodgkin lymphoma. Method: immunoSEQ multiplex PCR; TCRdb's copy keeps in-frame clones and lacks some. The sample lists tens of thousands of clones; approximately 85% were seen once. Patients all relapsed after autologous stem cell transplantation, and there was variation in brentuximab vedotin exposure. The source material was peripheral blood mononuclear cells (PBMCs), sampled at baseline. These TCRs come from a human donor with classical Hodgkin lymphoma.

The chain links TRBV29-1 to TRBJ2-2; weak D call: TRBD1 (5 bases). The ends were cut back, 4 bases at V and 5 bases at J, with 11 bases in the middle. The CDR3 is 13 residues long. Germline-derived CDR1 and CDR2 are SQVTM and ANQGSEA. The chain's CDR3 is CSVVRQSTGELFF. The CDR3 DNA follows: TGCAGCGTTGTTCGACAGAGTACCGGGGAGCTGTTTTTT.

J is TRBJ1-5 and V is TRBV5-1; TRBD1 might be the D (5 bases). CDR1 and CDR2 from the germline V gene are SGHRS and YFSETQ. V was cut by 0 bases and J by 8 bases, with 18 bases left in between. The CDR3 consists of 16 residues. The CDR3 protein is CASSLGTGGKGEPQHF. In DNA, the CDR3 is TGCGCCAGCAGCTTGGGGACTGGGGGGAAAGGGGAGCCCCAGCATTTT.

This chain joins TRBV7-2 and TRBJ2-2; D tentatively reads TRBD1 or TRBD2 (5 bases each). The CDR3 consists of 15 residues. In germline, CDR1 is SGHTA, CDR2 FQGNSA. Trimming left V 3 bases short and J 7 bases short, with 15 bases between. Written as DNA, the CDR3 is TGTGCCAGCAGCTTCAACGTAGGGGACGGCGGGGAGCTGTTTTTT. Its protein is CASSFNVGDGGELFF.

Points on this clone: Other nucleotide sequences from this sample produce the same CDR3. The rearrangement joins TRBV19 to TRBJ1-6; the D is unclear. Germline lookup yields CDR1 LNHDA and CDR2 SQIVND (reference sequence). V lost 3 bases, J lost 8 bases, and 5 bases lay in between. The CDR3 spans 12 residues. CDR3 DNA: TGTGCCAGTAGTATTCGGGATTCACCCCTCCACTTT. Encoded protein: CASSIRDSPLHF. The full variable domain, with the rest looked up from reference TRBV19 and TRBJ1-6, is DGGITQSPKYLFRKEGQNVTLSCEQNLNHDAMYWYRQDPGQGLRLIYYSQIVNDFQKGDIAEGYSVSREKKESFPLTVTSAQKNPTAFYLCASSIRDSPLHFGNGTRLTVT.

This clone is judged medium-sized. The CDR3 is CASSGEQGQLGTF. The CDR3 DNA is TGTGCCAGCAGTGGGGAGCAGGGGCAGCTAGGGACCTTC. The chain is built from TRBV5-4 and TRBJ1-2, with D maybe TRBD1 (6 bases). V was pared by 5 bases and J by 14 bases, with 22 bases between. This CDR3 has 13 amino acids. Per germline, CDR1 SGHNT and CDR2 YYREEE (reference sequence).

The rearrangement joins TRBV6-5 to TRBJ1-1; possible D gene TRBD1, 6 bases. Germline V lookup: CDR1 MNHEY, CDR2 SVGAGI. The CDR3 spans 15 residues. The V end was cut by 0 bases, the J end by 5 bases, with 13 bases between. In DNA form, the CDR3 reads TGTGCCAGCAGTTACTCCTACGACAGGCCGACTGAAGCTTTCTTT. This gives the protein CASSYSYDRPTEAFF.

The chain couples TRBV9 to TRBJ1-1; TRBD1 matches 7 bases. Germline V lookup: CDR1 SGDLS, CDR2 YYNGEE. The CDR3 has 12 amino acids. Germline trimming cut 5 bases from V and 3 bases from J; bases unmatched to any gene: 1. The DNA of the CDR3 is TGTGCCAGCAGGACAGGGTACACTGAAGCTTTCTTT. It encodes CASRTGYTEAFF. Using reference TRBV9 and TRBJ1-1 for the parts outside the CDR3, the full variable domain is DSGVTQTPKHLITATGQRVTLRCSPRSGDLSVYWYQQSLDQGLQFLIQYYNGEERAKGNILERFSAQQFPDLHSELNLSSLELGDSALYFCASRTGYTEAFFGQGTRLTVV.

The gene calls are TRBV6-6 and TRBJ1-2; D is unresolved. The CDR3 loop spans 14 amino acids. The V end was cut by 2 bases, the J end by 2 bases, with 9 bases between. CDR1 is MNHNY, CDR2 SVGAGI, per germline (reference sequence). The chain's CDR3 is CASSYLGPNYGYTF. In DNA form, the CDR3 reads TGTGCCAGCAGTTACCTCGGGCCAAACTATGGCTACACCTTC.

This clone showed up just once. The chain joins TRBV19 to TRBJ1-4, with 8 bases lining up with TRBD1. Trimming cost V 4 bases and J 10 bases; bases outside gene matches: 14. CDR1 is LNHDA, CDR2 SQIVND, per germline (reference sequence). This CDR3 contains 16 residues. CDR3 sequence (DNA): TGTGCCAGTAGTAGACCTTCAGGGGGCGACGTGGTAAAACTGTTTTTT. This encodes CASSRPSGGDVVKLFF.

This chain links TRBV9 with TRBJ1-5; TRBD1 is a possible D gene (5 bases). Germline assignment: CDR1 SGDLS and CDR2 YYNGEE. The CDR3 spans 16 residues. The germline V and J ends were trimmed by 0 bases and 1 base, with 11 bases remaining between them. The CDR3 DNA reads as TGTGCCAGCAGCGTAGGAGGGGCTTCGAGCAATCAGCCCCAGCATTTT. Translation gives CASSVGGASSNQPQHF.

The CDR3 DNA reads as TGTGCCAGCAGCCCGGACACTGGGGAGACCCAGTACTTC. Translating it yields CASSPDTGETQYF. V and J are TRBV7-9 and TRBJ2-5, with D possibly matching TRBD1 (5 bases). The CDR3 covers 13 residues. Germline V gene lookup returns CDR1 SEHNR and CDR2 FQNEAQ (reference sequence). V dropped 5 bases and J dropped 5 bases, with 12 bases sitting between them.

The chain combines TRBV7-2 with TRBJ1-2, with D maybe TRBD1 (6 bases). This CDR3 spans 14 amino acids. V shed 7 bases and J shed 4 bases, with 16 bases lying between them. Germline loops: CDR1 SGHTA, CDR2 FQGNSA. In nucleotides, the CDR3 is TGTGCCAGCAAAACAGGGCTCATCCCCTATGGCTACACCTTC. Amino acids: CASKTGLIPYGYTF. The full variable domain, in which reference TRBV7-2 and TRBJ1-2 provide the parts outside the CDR3, is GAGVSQSPSNKVTEKGKDVELRCDPISGHTALYWYRQSLGQGLEFLIYFQGNSAPDKSGLPSDRFSAERTGGSVSTLTIQRTQQEDSAVYLCASKTGLIPYGYTFGSGTRLTVV.

V gene TRBV18 combines with J gene TRBJ2-7, with 7 bases aligning to TRBD1. This CDR3 is built from 13 residues. Germline trimming cut 1 base from V and 6 bases from J; bases unmatched to any gene: 3. CDR1 is KGHSH, CDR2 LQKENI, per germline. In nucleotides, the CDR3 is TGTGCCAGCTCACCACAAGGGGGCCCCGAGCAGTACTTC. The encoded protein is CASSPQGGPEQYF. The full variable domain, with the rest looked up from reference TRBV18 and TRBJ2-7, is NAGVMQNPRHLVRRRGQEARLRCSPMKGHSHVYWYRQLPEEGLKFMVYLQKENIIDESGMPKERFSAEFPKEGPSILRIQQVVRGDSAAYFCASSPQGGPEQYFGPGTRLTVT.

The chain uses TRBV2 and TRBJ2-2, with 10 bases matching TRBD1. The CDR3 runs 13 residues. Germline V gene data show CDR1 as SNHLY and CDR2 as FYNNEI. V lost 6 bases to trimming and J lost 5 bases; unmatched junction nucleotides: 0. Here the CDR3 reads CASRGQGTGELFF. The DNA of the CDR3 is TGTGCCAGCAGGGGACAGGGGACCGGGGAGCTGTTTTTT.

J is TRBJ2-6 and V is TRBV7-2; D remains unclear. The CDR3 is 15 residues long. Germline values: CDR1 SGHTA, CDR2 FQGNSA. V lost 1 base and J 0 bases, leaving 4 bases between the germline ends. CDR3 sequence: CASSLVGSGANVLTF. CDR3 sequence (DNA): TGTGCCAGCAGCTTAGTTGGCTCTGGGGCCAACGTCCTGACTTTC.

The chain links TRBV7-7 to TRBJ2-3; 11 bases align to TRBD2. The CDR3 has 16 amino acids. Germline CDR1 SSHAT, CDR2 FNYEAQ (reference sequence). The V gene end was trimmed by 1 base and the J gene end by 4 bases; junction bases not matched to a gene: 4. The CDR3, as DNA: TGTGCCAGCAGCTTAGGACTAGCGGGGTCCGCAGATACGCAGTATTTT. Translating it yields CASSLGLAGSADTQYF.

V usage is TRBV5-1 and J usage is TRBJ2-7; D not resolved. Germline CDR1 is SGHRS and CDR2 is YFSETQ. V shed 0 bases and J shed 2 bases, with 12 bases lying between them. This CDR3 contains 15 residues. CDR3 nucleotide sequence: TGCGCCAGCAGCTTGGAGGCAGGAAATCCCTACGAGCAGTACTTC. Amino acids: CASSLEAGNPYEQYF.

CDR3 protein: CASSHTIPPGGPGGYTF. In nucleotides, the CDR3 is TGCGCCAGCAGCCACACTATTCCCCCAGGGGGGCCAGGAGGCTACACCTTC. The chain has TRBV4-1 and TRBJ1-2; the match to TRBD1 covers 7 bases. V shed 3 bases and J 8 bases; nucleotides not matched to a gene: 18. Germline CDR1 MGHRA, CDR2 YSYEKL. There are 17 residues in the CDR3.

The chain links TRBV9 to TRBJ1-2; possible D gene TRBD1, 5 bases. The CDR3 spans 16 residues. The V gene lost 3 bases and the J gene lost 5 bases, with 20 bases spanning the gap. CDR1 and CDR2 from the germline V gene are SGDLS and YYNGEE. In DNA, the CDR3 is TGTGCCAGCAGCGCCTTGGGGACGACGGGACCATATGGCTACACCTTC. Protein: CASSALGTTGPYGYTF.

This clone was detected only once. The chain carries TRBV19 and TRBJ1-5; D perhaps matches TRBD1 (6 bases). The CDR3 length is 14 residues. Germline V gene data show CDR1 as LNHDA and CDR2 as SQIVND (reference sequence). Trimming shortened V by 3 bases and J by 3 bases, and 9 bases separated the two germline ends. This CDR3 is CASSITGSNQPQHF. The CDR3 nucleotides are TGTGCCAGTAGTATCACAGGGTCCAATCAGCCCCAGCATTTT. The whole variable domain, remainder taken from reference TRBV19 and TRBJ1-5, is DGGITQSPKYLFRKEGQNVTLSCEQNLNHDAMYWYRQDPGQGLRLIYYSQIVNDFQKGDIAEGYSVSREKKESFPLTVTSAQKNPTAFYLCASSITGSNQPQHFGDGTRLSIL.

The chain carries TRBV11-1 and TRBJ2-7; 7 nucleotides align to TRBD2. V dropped 1 base and J dropped 12; count of bases not matched to a gene: 6. Germline V gene lookup returns CDR1 SGHAT and CDR2 FQDESV (reference sequence). This CDR3 has 12 residues. CDR3 in DNA: TGTGCCAGCAGCTTAGGAGCGGGACGGCCGTACTTC. Its translation: CASSLGAGRPYF.

The V and J genes are TRBV27 and TRBJ2-7, with TRBD2 identical over 8 bases. V lost 4 bases and J lost 4; bases outside the gene matches: 6. Looked up from germline, CDR1 is MNHEY and CDR2 is SMNVEV (reference sequence). The CDR3 runs to 14 residues. The CDR3 coding sequence is TGTGCCAGCAGTTCACGGGGGGGCGGGTACGAGCAGTACTTC. This translates into CASSSRGGGYEQYF.

CDR3 residues: CASSINYGQRRVAFF. For the CDR3, the DNA is TGTGCCAGTAGTATAAATTATGGACAGCGACGCGTAGCTTTCTTT. This rearrangement joins TRBV19 to TRBJ1-1, with a weak D call TRBD1 (6 bases). The germline CDR1 and CDR2 sequences are LNHDA and SQIVND (reference sequence). This CDR3 has 15 amino acids. The V gene lost 2 bases and the J gene lost 10 bases, with 20 bases spanning the gap.

This sequence joins TRBV29-1 and TRBJ1-2; D remains unclear. Trimming stripped 4 bases from V and 4 bases from J, with 7 bases between. Germline loops: CDR1 SQVTM, CDR2 ANQGSEA. This CDR3 region has 11 residues. CDR3 sequence reads: CSVGEGYGYTF. The CDR3 DNA follows: TGCAGCGTTGGAGAGGGCTATGGCTACACCTTC.